Below are 19 T cell receptor beta chains sequenced from a single sample in a study of Tregs in tolerant kidney transplant recipients. The nonmyeloablative bone marrow transplants came from related graft donors, with transient mixed chimerism. The method was immunoSEQ multiplex PCR; TCRdb's version includes in-frame clones alone and lacks a portion of them. In total, the table holds under 35,000 clones. This specimen consisted of CD4+ T cells from blood (PBMCs), obtained 24 months after the transplant. These receptors came from a human patient who received a combined kidney and bone marrow transplant. Some of these T cells may belong to the graft donor.

CDR3 DNA (partial): TGTGCCAGCAGTTACGAAGGGGCGCTGGGAAACACC. Encoded protein: CASSYEGALGNT. The full CDR3 protein is CASSYEGALGNTIYF. The V and J genes are TRBV6-2 or TRBV6-3 and TRBJ1-3; perhaps TRBD1 as D (5 bases). The CDR3 is cut off 3 residues early in the read; its end comes from the germline J gene. Germline V CDR1 and CDR2: MNHEY, SVGEGT. V dropped 2 bases and J dropped 4 bases, with 12 bases sitting between them. The CDR3 sequence is 15 residues long.

Comments on this clone: The read ends 3 residues early relative to the CDR3; the germline J gene fills the gap. This sequence joins TRBV19 and TRBJ1-1; TRBD1 is a possible D gene (6 bases). Germline lookup yields CDR1 LNHDA and CDR2 SQIVND (reference sequence). The CDR3 runs 14 residues. The V and J ends lost 6 bases and 6 bases respectively, with 17 bases between them. The part of the CDR3 DNA that was read is TGTGCCAGTAGCACCGCGCGGGGGGCCGCTGAA. It encodes CASSTARGAAE. The entire CDR3 sequence reads CASSTARGAAEAFF.

On this clone itself: The CDR3 extends 3 residues past the end of the read, so its final part is completed from the germline J gene. The chain joins TRBV18 to TRBJ2-1, with 12 bases aligning to TRBD1. With V trimmed by 4 bases and J by 8 bases, 3 bases remained unmatched. Per germline, CDR1 KGHSH and CDR2 LQKENI. This CDR3 region has 14 residues. The part of the CDR3 DNA that was read is TGTGCCAGCTCACTCGGGACAGGGGGCTATGAG. It is translated as CASSLGTGGYE. In full, the CDR3 is CASSLGTGGYEQFF.

Regarding this clone: The read is 3 residues too short to cover the CDR3 end, so that end is filled in from the germline J gene. The chain combines TRBV7-2 with TRBJ2-2; 10 positions agree with TRBD2. In germline, CDR1 is SGHTA, CDR2 FQGNSA. This CDR3 is built from 15 residues. Unmatched junction bases numbered 6, after V lost 6 bases and J lost 5 bases. CDR3 amino acids: CASRGAGGQTGELFF. The CDR3 bases that were read are TGTGCCAGCAGGGGAGCGGGAGGGCAAACCGGGGAG.

Regarding this clone: The DNA ends 3 residues before the CDR3 does, and the rest of the CDR3 is filled in from the germline J gene. The rearrangement joins TRBV7-2 to TRBJ2-5; 8 nucleotides match TRBD1. Trimming took 5 bases from V and 2 from J; bases not matched to a gene: 1. The CDR3 is 13 amino acids. The germline CDR1 and CDR2 sequences are SGHTA and FQGNSA. CDR3 bases read: TGTGCCAGCAGCCGGGACAGGCAAGAGACC. Its translation: CASSRDRQET. In full, the CDR3 reads CASSRDRQETQYF. The variable domain in full, completed from reference TRBV7-2 and TRBJ2-5, reads GAGVSQSPSNKVTEKGKDVELRCDPISGHTALYWYRQSLGQGLEFLIYFQGNSAPDKSGLPSDRFSAERTGGSVSTLTIQRTQQEDSAVYLCASSRDRQETQYFGPGTRLLVL.

Note on this clone: The read ends 3 residues early relative to the CDR3; the germline J gene fills the gap. The chain carries TRBV7-2 and TRBJ2-7; 9 bases match TRBD1. The CDR3 totals 14 residues. The V and J ends lost 7 bases and 5 bases, in that order; junction bases with no gene match: 9. CDR1 SGHTA and CDR2 FQGNSA come from the germline V gene. The part of the CDR3 DNA that was read is TGTGCCAGCACCCCTCGGACAGGGGCCAACGAG. Its protein product is CASTPRTGANE. The complete CDR3 reads CASTPRTGANEQYF.

About this clone: The sequence runs out 3 residues before the end of the CDR3; the remainder is reconstructed from the germline J gene. The rearrangement uses TRBV30 and TRBJ1-2, with 8 nucleotides matching TRBD1. Looked up from germline, CDR1 is GTSNPN and CDR2 is SVGIG (reference sequence). The length of the CDR3 is 15 residues. The CDR3 here is CAWSVRKQGVGGYTF. The sequenced CDR3 bases are TGTGCCTGGAGTGTACGGAAACAGGGGGTTGGCGGC. Variable domain in full (rest from reference TRBV30 and TRBJ1-2): SQTIHQWPATLVQPVGSPLSLECTVEGTSNPNLYWYRQAAGRGLQLLFYSVGIGQISSEVPQNLSASRPQDRQFILSSKKLLLSDSGFYLCAWSVRKQGVGGYTFGSGTRLTVV.

A note on this clone: The read ends 3 residues shy of where the CDR3 ends; the end is completed using the germline J gene. J is TRBJ2-7 and V is TRBV5-6; no definite D call. Germline CDR1 and CDR2: SGHDT and YYEEEE. The CDR3 sequence is 15 residues long. Between the trimmed V and J ends, which lost 3 bases and 0 bases, there was a span of 13 bases. The CDR3 sequence is CASSSRRLRSYEQYF. Partial CDR3 DNA: TGTGCCAGCAGCTCGCGGAGACTTCGCTCCTACGAG.

Turning to this clone: The read is 3 residues too short to cover the CDR3 end, so that end is filled in from the germline J gene. The V gene is TRBV6-2 or TRBV6-3, the J gene TRBJ2-5; 8 nucleotides align to TRBD2. Unmatched junction bases numbered 6, after V lost 7 bases and J lost 2 bases. This CDR3 region has 14 residues. Germline assignment: CDR1 MNHEY and CDR2 SVGEGT. The covered CDR3 bases are TGTGCCAGCACTATAGCGGGGATACAAGAGACC. This sequence encodes CASTIAGIQET. The entire CDR3 reads CASTIAGIQETQYF.

Remarks on this clone: The read comes to an end 3 residues before the CDR3 does, leaving the germline J gene to fill in the end. Different DNA sequences within this sample yield the same CDR3. The chain carries TRBV5-1 and TRBJ2-1, with a tentative D call TRBD1 (6 bases). The CDR3 contains 14 residues. Germline V lookup: CDR1 SGHRS, CDR2 YFSETQ. Trimming stripped 4 bases from V and 4 bases from J, with 12 bases between. The sequenced part of the CDR3 DNA is TGCGCCAGCAGCCTGGGACAAGAATACAATGAG. Residues: CASSLGQEYNE. The full CDR3 protein reads CASSLGQEYNEQFF. Full variable domain (missing parts from reference TRBV5-1 and TRBJ2-1): KAGVTQTPRYLIKTRGQQVTLSCSPISGHRSVSWYQQTPGQGLQFLFEYFSETQRNKGNFPGRFSGRQFSNSRSEMNVSTLELGDSALYLCASSLGQEYNEQFFGPGTRLTVL.

About this clone itself: Read coverage stops 3 residues before the CDR3 terminus; the germline J gene supplies the remainder. The genes are TRBV11-2 and TRBJ2-3; D is unclear. Trimming pared 2 bases from V and 1 base from J, leaving 4 bases between. This CDR3 is 13 amino acids long. The V gene's germline CDR1 is SGHAT and CDR2 FQNNGV. CDR3 amino acids: CASSLRGTDTQYF. The covered CDR3 bases are TGTGCCAGCAGCTTAAGGGGCACAGATACG.

Points on this clone: The read gets to within 3 residues of the CDR3 end, and the germline J gene fills in the rest. V is TRBV20-1 and J is TRBJ2-5; D perhaps matches TRBD2 (5 bases). The CDR3 sequence is 14 residues long. V dropped 0 bases and J dropped 5 bases, with 13 bases sitting between them. Germline V gene lookup returns CDR1 DFQATT and CDR2 SNEGSKA (reference sequence). CDR3 DNA (partial): TGCAGTGCTAGAGAAGGTCCGGGCGGGGAGACC. Its protein is CSAREGPGGET. The CDR3, in full, reads CSAREGPGGETQYF.

Worth noting for this clone: From the germline J gene comes the end of the CDR3, since the read stops 3 residues before it. The J gene is TRBJ2-3, the V gene TRBV10-3; 9 bases map to TRBD2. V lost 7 bases and J lost 8; bases outside the gene matches: 10. CDR3 length: 14 residues. Germline values: CDR1 ENHRY, CDR2 SYGVKD. The CDR3 here is CAIKEREVSGTQYF. CDR3 DNA, as far as it was read: TGTGCCATCAAGGAGCGGGAGGTCTCGGGTACG.

This clone is deemed medium-sized (0.01 to 0.1%) by its frequency. The missing CDR3 end, 3 residues past where the read stops, is filled in from the germline J gene. This sequence joins TRBV7-2 and TRBJ2-3; TRBD2 matches 7 bases. The V gene end was trimmed by 2 bases and the J gene end by 2 bases; junction bases not matched to a gene: 4. From germline, CDR1 is SGHTA and CDR2 FQGNSA. The CDR3 runs 15 residues. This CDR3 reads CASSLKAGDTDTQYF. CDR3 bases read: TGTGCCAGCAGCTTAAAGGCGGGGGACACAGATACG.

With respect to this clone: The read falls 3 residues short of the CDR3 end, and the missing part is taken from the germline J gene. The chain is built from TRBV19 and TRBJ2-3; 12 positions match TRBD2. The germline CDR1 and CDR2 sequences are LNHDA and SQIVND (reference sequence). CDR3 length equals 18 residues. Unmatched junction bases numbered 16, after V lost 7 bases and J lost 5 bases. Incomplete CDR3 DNA: TGTGCCAGTAATTCGATCGGACTAGCGGGATTGGGGCAAGATACG. Its protein product is CASNSIGLAGLGQDT. The full CDR3 protein is CASNSIGLAGLGQDTQYF. Together with reference TRBV19 and TRBJ2-3, the CDR3 gives the full variable domain: DGGITQSPKYLFRKEGQNVTLSCEQNLNHDAMYWYRQDPGQGLRLIYYSQIVNDFQKGDIAEGYSVSREKKESFPLTVTSAQKNPTAFYLCASNSIGLAGLGQDTQYFGPGTRLTVL.

Regarding this clone: The CDR3 is cut off 3 residues early in the read; its end comes from the germline J gene. The chain carries TRBV20-1 and TRBJ2-7; TRBD1 matches 11 bases. Losses at the gene ends were 5 bases for V and 4 bases for J; bases not matched to a gene: 7. The CDR3 loop spans 14 amino acids. Germline V CDR1 and CDR2: DFQATT, SNEGSKA (reference sequence). Partial CDR3 DNA: TGCAGTGCTGCTCCCGGGACAGGGGGATACGAG. Translating gives CSAAPGTGGYE. The whole CDR3 protein is CSAAPGTGGYEQYF.

With regard to this clone: The CDR3 end lies 3 residues beyond the end of the read and is filled in from the germline J gene. This sequence joins TRBV6-2 or TRBV6-3 and TRBJ2-1; no clear D gene. CDR1 MNHEY and CDR2 SVGEGT come from the germline V gene. Trimming cost V 3 bases and J 7 bases, with 10 bases left between them. The CDR3 runs 13 residues. CDR3 bases read: TGTGCCAGCAGTTATTCTGTATATAATGAG. It codes for CASSYSVYNE. The whole CDR3 is CASSYSVYNEQFF.

Concerning this clone itself: The CDR3 goes on 3 residues after the read ends, and that part is filled in from the germline J gene. The chain couples TRBV20-1 to TRBJ1-2, with D possibly TRBD1 on 5 matching bases. CDR1 and CDR2 (germline): DFQATT, SNEGSKA (reference sequence). There are 14 residues in the CDR3. V lost 0 bases and J 2 bases, leaving 10 bases between the germline ends. This CDR3 is CSARDLDKNYGYTF. CDR3 DNA, as far as it was read: TGCAGTGCTAGAGATTTGGACAAGAACTATGGC.

A note on this clone: The CDR3 end is not reached by the read, which stops 3 residues before it; the germline J gene fills it in. The chain carries TRBV29-1 and TRBJ2-5; weak D call: TRBD1 (6 bases). Germline V gives CDR1 SQVTM, CDR2 ANQGSEA. V was clipped by 3 bases and J by 5 bases, with 7 bases between them. This CDR3 spans 11 amino acids. The CDR3 here is CSVERGETQYF. The CDR3 DNA, read in part, is TGCAGCGTTGAGAGGGGGGAGACC.